Below, 10 T cell receptor beta chains from the same sample are listed, as sequenced in a study of blood T cell repertoires in COVID-19. The assay was immunoSEQ multiplex PCR, and TCRdb's table has in-frame clones only and misses some. The data contain about 160,000 clones, roughly 80% of them singletons. The sequenced sample was peripheral blood. The receptors were gathered from a woman aged 35 to 49 with COVID-19, enrolled during active disease.

The chain combines TRBV6-5 with TRBJ2-7; TRBD2 aligns across 8 bases. V lost 7 bases to trimming and J lost 5 bases; unmatched junction nucleotides: 7. The CDR3 runs to 13 residues. In germline, CDR1 is MNHEY, CDR2 SVGAGI. The CDR3 region has the DNA TGTGCCAGCATCAGCGGGAGTTGGCACGAGCAGTACTTC. This encodes CASISGSWHEQYF.

J is TRBJ2-7 and V is TRBV28; 8 nucleotides align to TRBD1. V gave up 5 bases and J gave up 1 base; unmatched junction bases: 7. Germline V gives CDR1 MDHEN, CDR2 SYDVKM. This CDR3 has 15 amino acids. As DNA, the CDR3 is TGTGCCAGCAGTCGAGGGGGACAGGCTTCCTACGAGCAGTACTTC. Its translation: CASSRGGQASYEQYF.

This rearrangement joins TRBV5-8 to TRBJ2-5; 8 bases agree with TRBD2. J gave up 0 bases and V 4 bases, and 5 bases lay outside the gene matches. Germline loops: CDR1 SGHTS, CDR2 YDEGEE. CDR3 length equals 15 residues. CDR3 sequence: CASSGASGYQETQYF. CDR3 nucleotide sequence: TGTGCCAGCAGCGGGGCTAGCGGGTACCAAGAGACCCAGTACTTC. The full variable domain, rest sourced from reference TRBV5-8 and TRBJ2-5, is EAGVTQSPTHLIKTRGQQATLRCSPISGHTSVYWYQQALGLGLQFLLWYDEGEERNRGNFPPRFSGRQFPNYSSELNVNALELEDSALYLCASSGASGYQETQYFGPGTRLLVL.

V usage is TRBV4-1 and J usage is TRBJ2-7, with 7 nucleotides matching TRBD2. The CDR3 loop spans 16 amino acids. Germline V gene data show CDR1 as MGHRA and CDR2 as YSYEKL. Trimming removed 2 bases from V and 7 bases from J; junction bases left unmatched: 14. The CDR3 loop is CASSQSPTSQAREQYF. The CDR3 region has the DNA TGCGCCAGCAGCCAATCCCCGACTAGCCAAGCTAGGGAGCAGTACTTC.

The chain joins TRBV18 to TRBJ2-3; weak D call: TRBD1 (5 bases). The V and J ends lost 5 bases and 4 bases respectively, with 16 bases between them. Per the germline V gene, CDR1 is KGHSH and CDR2 is LQKENI. The CDR3 has 15 amino acids. The CDR3: CASSSRVRVADTQYF. The CDR3 coding sequence is TGTGCCAGCTCATCGCGAGTCAGGGTGGCAGATACGCAGTATTTT.

This clone was seen more than once but under ten times. The chain links TRBV9 to TRBJ2-1; a possible D gene is TRBD2 (6 bases). The germline V gene encodes CDR1 SGDLS and CDR2 YYNGEE. Trimming cost V 2 bases and J 0 bases, with 15 bases left between them. The length of the CDR3 is 17 residues. CDR3 DNA: TGTGCCAGCAGCGTCGATCCGGGAGTAAGCTCCTACAATGAGCAGTTCTTC. This sequence encodes CASSVDPGVSSYNEQFF.

This clone showed up just once. The chain carries TRBV6-2 or TRBV6-3 and TRBJ2-3, with 9 bases that match TRBD1. Germline V CDR1 and CDR2: MNHEY, SVGEGT. The CDR3 extends over 16 amino acids. V shed 5 bases and J 2 bases; nucleotides not matched to a gene: 8. The CDR3 loop reads CASSHHRGQNTDTQYF. CDR3 nucleotides: TGTGCCAGCAGTCACCACAGGGGGCAGAACACAGATACGCAGTATTTT.

V usage is TRBV11-1 and J usage is TRBJ2-5; D might be TRBD2 (6 bases). Per germline, CDR1 SGHAT and CDR2 FQDESV (reference sequence). This CDR3 contains 16 residues. The V end lost 2 bases, the J end lost 2 bases, and 15 bases lay between the germline ends. CDR3 residues: CASSLSPSGGQETQYF. As DNA, the CDR3 is TGTGCCAGCAGCTTAAGTCCTAGTGGGGGGCAAGAGACCCAGTACTTC.

The chain joins TRBV3-1 (or the pseudogene TRBV3-2) to TRBJ1-2, with D maybe TRBD1 (5 bases). Germline V CDR1 and CDR2: LGHDT, YNNKEL (reference sequence). The CDR3 sequence is 14 residues long. The germline V and J ends were trimmed by 1 base and 3 bases, with 9 bases remaining between them. Here the CDR3 reads CASSQGQGYYGYTF. In nucleotides, the CDR3 is TGTGCCAGCAGCCAAGGTCAGGGCTACTATGGCTACACCTTC.

V gene TRBV6-5 combines with J gene TRBJ2-1, with D maybe TRBD1 (6 bases). CDR3 size: 14 residues. The germline V gene has CDR1 MNHEY and CDR2 SVGAGI. Trimming removed 0 bases from V and 9 bases from J, with 12 bases in between. The CDR3 loop is CASSYSNTGTEQFF. The CDR3 region has the DNA TGTGCCAGCAGTTACTCAAATACAGGGACTGAGCAGTTCTTC.